This T cell receptor (beta chain) stems from a study of blood T cell repertoires in COVID-19. Background on the study: Some COVID-19 samples were acute and others convalescent; all came from the United States, Italy and Spain. Sample material is recorded as cDNA or gDNA derived from T cells, B-cell-depleted T cells, or PBMCs.

In the original processing: Amplification of reference gene primers was used by the study to estimate nucleated cell counts. Sequencing used immunoSEQ multiplex PCR; TCRdb keeps in-frame clones, though not all of them. Clonal size and the V and J genes are those of that table, whereas D and trimming came from the DNA. The table includes under 250,000 clones, approximately 86% detected once. The CDR3 sequence is 11 residues long. Germline V gene sequence: CDR1 LGHDT, CDR2 YNNKEL (reference sequence). Trimming shortened V by 2 bases and J by 7 bases, and 5 bases separated the two germline ends. This rearrangement joins TRBV3-1 (or the pseudogene TRBV3-2) to TRBJ1-1; D not resolved. The clonotype comes from a man aged 35-49 years with acute or convalescent COVID-19. Sequences were obtained from peripheral blood. This CDR3 is CASSQTYEAFF. The CDR3 DNA follows: TGTGCCAGCAGCCAAACCTATGAAGCTTTCTTT.